This TCR beta chain was identified in a study of blood T cells in healthy people across ages. The V end lost 4 bases, the J end lost 2 bases, and 14 bases lay between the germline ends. The CDR3 covers 14 residues. From germline, CDR1 is SQVTM and CDR2 ANQGSEA. Russia was home to the donors, healthy Caucasian individuals aged roughly 6 to 100. For every donor, a draw yielded roughly 9.3 milliliters of peripheral blood. PCR was performed a second time for about 7 to 12 cycles using a sample-barcoded 5' primer and a J-beta primer mix. MiXCR, applied by TCRdb to the 5' RACE reads, yields one record per CDR3 protein. Of about 680,000 distinct CDR3 sequences in the sample, around 45% were seen once.

This receptor was identified in an older woman in good health. Specimen: blood. J is TRBJ1-2 and V is TRBV29-1; D unresolved. CDR3 nucleotide sequence: TGCAGCGTTGTTTCTCCGCCAGAGAACTATGGCTACACCTTC. It encodes CSVVSPPENYGYTF.